This T cell receptor (beta chain) appears in the sequencing data of a study of neurological immune-mediated disorders. This clonotype has at least ten counts. Sample time point: technical triplicate 3. Germline assignment: CDR1 SGHKS and CDR2 YYEKEE (reference sequence). The CDR3 contains 14 residues. The germline V and J ends were trimmed by 4 bases and 7 bases, with 16 bases remaining between them. Using its own MiXCR run on the 5' RACE reads, TCRdb lists one record per CDR3 protein. The data contain 45,000 or so distinct CDR3 sequences, 20% to 25% of them seen just once; the ten biggest clones take up about 4.5%.

The chain has TRBV5-5 and TRBJ2-3; D is perhaps TRBD2 (6 bases). Sequencing input: PBMCs. The sequence was collected from a man aged 55 to 70 with HTLV-1-associated myelopathy (HAM/TSP). DNA for the CDR3: TGTGCCAGCAGCCACGTCCGACTAGAAAATACGCAGTATTTT. This translates into CASSHVRLENTQYF.